These T cell receptor beta chains were read from a single sample in a study of shared clonotypes between healthy human individuals. Data came from immunoSEQ multiplex PCR; TCRdb stores just in-frame clones and leaves some out. The table shows roughly 1,800,000 clones, with approximately 95% occurring only once. Material: naive CD8+ T cells sorted from blood. Receptors were obtained from a man younger than 35 in good health. Both conserved end residues are part of each CDR3. A D gene is named only where the DNA matches it firmly. Size is stated for part of the rows, as once, few or many counts, or as a class when the clone is expanded.

CDR3nt | CDR3aa | j_gene | abundance | d_gene | v_gene
TGTGCCAGCAGCTTAGCAGCCAACTCCTACGAGCAGTACTTC | CASSLAANSYEQYF | TRBJ2-7 | . | . | TRBV7-6
TGTGCCAGCAGTGATCCGGCGGACGCCGATAATGAAAAACTGTTTTTT | CASSDPADADNEKLFF | TRBJ1-4 | . | . | TRBV2
TGTGCCAGCAACCCTACCGGGCAGGGGGACTACAATGAGCAGTTCTTC | CASNPTGQGDYNEQFF | TRBJ2-1 | . | TRBD1 | TRBV7-9
TGTGCCAGGGAGGGGAACACTGAAGCTTTCTTT | CAREGNTEAFF | TRBJ1-1 | . | . | TRBV2
TGCGCCAGCAGCTTGGCCGGGACAGGGAACACTGAAGCTTTCTTT | CASSLAGTGNTEAFF | TRBJ1-1 | . | TRBD1 | TRBV5-1
TGCGCCAGCAGCTTGGAAGTTTTAGCGGCTAGCACAGATACGCAGTATTTT | CASSLEVLAASTDTQYF | TRBJ2-3 | . | . | TRBV5-1
TGTGCCAGCAGGTTAGAAGGGGGAAGCCAGCCCCAGCATTTT | CASRLEGGSQPQHF | TRBJ1-5 | once | . | TRBV28
TGTGCCAGCAGTTCGGTAGAGACCCAGTACTTC | CASSSVETQYF | TRBJ2-5 | . | . | TRBV6-5
TGTGCCAGCAGCCTCCAGCGGGTCTCCGGCACCGGGGAGCTGTTTTTT | CASSLQRVSGTGELFF | TRBJ2-2 | . | . | TRBV27
TGTGCCTGGAGTGTACTAAGGTTTGGGACAGGGGATTACGAGCAGTACTTC | CAWSVLRFGTGDYEQYF | TRBJ2-7 | . | TRBD1 | TRBV30
TGTGCCAGCAGCCCGTATCCTAGCGGGGGGGCAGATGAGCAGTTCTTC | CASSPYPSGGADEQFF | TRBJ2-1 | . | TRBD2 | TRBV7-6
TGTGCCTGGAGTGTTGCAGGGACTGAAGCTTTCTTT | CAWSVAGTEAFF | TRBJ1-1 | . | . | TRBV30
TGTGCCAGCAGTCCTACTAGCACCTATGAGCAGTTCTTC | CASSPTSTYEQFF | TRBJ2-1 | . | . | TRBV27
TGTGCCAGTAGTCCAAAGGACAGGGGGAATCAGCCCCAGCATTTT | CASSPKDRGNQPQHF | TRBJ1-5 | . | TRBD1 | TRBV19
TGTGCCAGCACCCCAGACAGGGGAGGATCACCCCTCCACTTT | CASTPDRGGSPLHF | TRBJ1-6 | . | TRBD1 | TRBV6-5
TGTGCCACTACGACTAGCGGGAGGAATACCGAGCAGTACTTC | CATTTSGRNTEQYF | TRBJ2-7 | . | TRBD2 | TRBV6-5
TGCGCCAGCGGACTAGCGGGAGTGGGGTACAATGAGCAGTTCTTC | CASGLAGVGYNEQFF | TRBJ2-1 | . | TRBD2 | TRBV10-2
TGTGCCAGCAGCGTAGGAGGGGGCCCAGGAAACACCATATATTTT | CASSVGGGPGNTIYF | TRBJ1-3 | . | TRBD1 | TRBV9
TGTGCCAGCAGTTTAATCGGGGCTAACTATGGCTACACCTTC | CASSLIGANYGYTF | TRBJ1-2 | . | . | TRBV27
TGTGCCAGCAGTGAAGTGAGCAACTACGAGCAGTACTTC | CASSEVSNYEQYF | TRBJ2-7 | . | . | TRBV6-1
TGTGCCAGCAGTTGGCAGGGTCGGACTGAAGCTTTCTTT | CASSWQGRTEAFF | TRBJ1-1 | . | . | TRBV27
TGTGCCAGCAGTTTATCTTGGGGTTTTGAGACTAGCGGGACTCTCGGTCTCAATGAGCAGTTCTTC | CASSLSWGFETSGTLGLNEQFF | TRBJ2-1 | . | TRBD2 | TRBV27
TGTGCCAGCAGCCGAACCCTTGGGCCCTACGAGCAGTACTTC | CASSRTLGPYEQYF | TRBJ2-7 | once | . | TRBV27
TGTGCCAGCAGCCAAGATGTGGCCAGCGGCTACGAGCAGTACTTC | CASSQDVASGYEQYF | TRBJ2-7 | . | . | TRBV4-2
TGCGCCAGCAGCCAAGAGGCAGCTTACTCTAACTATGGCTACACCTTC | CASSQEAAYSNYGYTF | TRBJ1-2 | once | . | TRBV4-1
TGTGCCAGCAGTGATACAGGTTATCAGCCCCAGCATTTT | CASSDTGYQPQHF | TRBJ1-5 | . | . | TRBV2
TGTGCCACCAGCAGAGACAGGGGGTCGATGGAGACCCAGTACTTC | CATSRDRGSMETQYF | TRBJ2-5 | . | TRBD1 | TRBV15
TGTGCCAGCAGAGGGGACACTACCGGGGAGCTGTTTTTT | CASRGDTTGELFF | TRBJ2-2 | . | . | TRBV6-6
TGTGCCAGCAGCTTATTCGGCCCGGCGGACCCCTACGAGCAGTACTTC | CASSLFGPADPYEQYF | TRBJ2-7 | . | . | TRBV11-2
TGTGCCAGCAGCGTAGGGGAGTCCTACGAGCAGTACTTC | CASSVGESYEQYF | TRBJ2-7 | . | . | TRBV9
TGTGCCATCAGTCCCCGGGACAACAGAGGAAACACCATATATTTT | CAISPRDNRGNTIYF | TRBJ1-3 | . | . | TRBV10-3
TGTGCCAGCAGTTATATCCTAGCGGGAGAGGAAGATACGCAGTATTTT | CASSYILAGEEDTQYF | TRBJ2-3 | . | TRBD2 | TRBV6-6
TGTGCCAGCAGCTCCGGGACTAGCTCAGTCGGGGAGCTGTTTTTT | CASSSGTSSVGELFF | TRBJ2-2 | . | TRBD2 | TRBV11-3
TGTGCCAGCAGCGTGTCTAGCGGGGGAACAGATACGCAGTATTTT | CASSVSSGGTDTQYF | TRBJ2-3 | once | TRBD2 | TRBV9
TGCGCCAGCAGCCAAGACAGCTCTGGAAACACCATATATTTT | CASSQDSSGNTIYF | TRBJ1-3 | . | . | TRBV4-3
TGCGCCAGCAGCTGGGACGGAACTGAAGCTTTCTTT | CASSWDGTEAFF | TRBJ1-1 | once | . | TRBV5-1
TGTGCCAGCAGTTACTCGGGACAGGATAGCACAGATACGCAGTATTTT | CASSYSGQDSTDTQYF | TRBJ2-3 | once | TRBD1 | TRBV6-6
TGCGCCAGCAGCCCAAATAACGGGGTCAACGAGCAGTACTTC | CASSPNNGVNEQYF | TRBJ2-7 | . | . | TRBV4-3
TGTGCCAGCACCCTGGAGAACAGGGCCACAGATACGCAGTATTTT | CASTLENRATDTQYF | TRBJ2-3 | . | . | TRBV5-6